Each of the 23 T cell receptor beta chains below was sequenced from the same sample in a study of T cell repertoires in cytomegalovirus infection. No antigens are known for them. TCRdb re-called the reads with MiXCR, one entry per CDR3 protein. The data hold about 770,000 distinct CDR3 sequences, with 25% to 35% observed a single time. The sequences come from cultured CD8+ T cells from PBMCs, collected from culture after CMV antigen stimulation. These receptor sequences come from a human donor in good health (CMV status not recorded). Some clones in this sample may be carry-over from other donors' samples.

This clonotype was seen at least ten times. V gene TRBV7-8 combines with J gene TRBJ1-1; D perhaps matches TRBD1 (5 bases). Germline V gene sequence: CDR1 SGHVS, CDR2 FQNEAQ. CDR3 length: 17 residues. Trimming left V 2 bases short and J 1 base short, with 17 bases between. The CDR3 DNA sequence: TGTGCCAGCAGCTTACGGGTTGGGGGAAAACGGAACACTGAAGCTTTCTTT. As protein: CASSLRVGGKRNTEAFF.

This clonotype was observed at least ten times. The CDR3 region is CASSLGVSIPVDEKLFF. In DNA form, the CDR3 reads TGTGCCAGCAGCTTAGGGGTTTCGATCCCGGTCGATGAAAAACTGTTTTTT. V and J are TRBV7-8 and TRBJ1-4, with unresolved D. This CDR3 comprises 17 residues. CDR1 and CDR2 from the germline V gene are SGHVS and FQNEAQ. Trimming pared 1 base from V and 6 bases from J, leaving 18 bases between.

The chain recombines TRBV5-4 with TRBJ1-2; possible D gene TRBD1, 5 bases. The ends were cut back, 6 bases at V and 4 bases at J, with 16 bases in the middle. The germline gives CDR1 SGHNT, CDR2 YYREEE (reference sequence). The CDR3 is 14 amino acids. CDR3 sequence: CASTGDEGPYGYTF. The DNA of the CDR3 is TGTGCCAGCACCGGTGACGAGGGACCCTATGGCTACACCTTC.

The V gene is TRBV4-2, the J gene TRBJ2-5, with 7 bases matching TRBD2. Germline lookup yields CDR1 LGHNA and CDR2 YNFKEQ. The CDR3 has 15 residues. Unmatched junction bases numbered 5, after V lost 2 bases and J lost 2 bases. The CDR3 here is CASSQLAGEQETQYF. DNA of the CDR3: TGTGCCAGCAGCCAACTGGCGGGGGAGCAAGAGACCCAGTACTTC.

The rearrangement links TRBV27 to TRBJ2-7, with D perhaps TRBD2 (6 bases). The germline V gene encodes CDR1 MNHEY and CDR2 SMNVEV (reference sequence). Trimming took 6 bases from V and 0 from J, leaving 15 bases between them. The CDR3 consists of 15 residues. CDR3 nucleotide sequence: TGTGCCAGCAGCCTCCGGGGGTCTCCCTCCTACGAGCAGTACTTC. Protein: CASSLRGSPSYEQYF.

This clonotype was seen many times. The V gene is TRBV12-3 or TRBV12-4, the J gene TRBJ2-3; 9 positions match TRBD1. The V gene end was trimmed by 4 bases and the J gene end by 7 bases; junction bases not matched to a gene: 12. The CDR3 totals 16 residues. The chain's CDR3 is CASSSATGGRRNTQYF. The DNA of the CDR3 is TGTGCCAGCAGTTCCGCCACAGGGGGCCGGCGGAATACGCAGTATTTT.

CDR3 in amino acids: CASSYGQGFNNEQFF. The CDR3 nucleotides read TGTGCCAGCAGTTACGGACAGGGTTTCAACAATGAGCAGTTCTTC. The chain employs TRBV6-5 and TRBJ2-1, with 8 positions matching TRBD1. The germline V gene has CDR1 MNHEY and CDR2 SVGAGI. The CDR3 spans 15 residues. Trimming took 2 bases from V and 5 from J; bases not matched to a gene: 5.

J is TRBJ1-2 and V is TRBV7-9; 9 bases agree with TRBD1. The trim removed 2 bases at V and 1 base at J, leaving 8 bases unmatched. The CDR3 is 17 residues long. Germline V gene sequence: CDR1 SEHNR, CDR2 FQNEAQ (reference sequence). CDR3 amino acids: CASSLSKQGANNYGYTF. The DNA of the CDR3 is TGTGCCAGCAGCTTATCGAAACAGGGGGCAAATAACTATGGCTACACCTTC.

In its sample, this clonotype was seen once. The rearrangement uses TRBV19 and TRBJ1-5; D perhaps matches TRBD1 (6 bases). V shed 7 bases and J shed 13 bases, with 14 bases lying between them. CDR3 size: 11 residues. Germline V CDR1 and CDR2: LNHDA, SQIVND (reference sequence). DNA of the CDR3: TGTGCCAGTACGGCAGGGGCCGTTCAGCATTTT. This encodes CASTAGAVQHF.

The CDR3 nucleotides read TGTGCCAGCAGCTTAGAGGTGAGGACAGATATCACTGAAGCTTTCTTT. It is translated as CASSLEVRTDITEAFF. The rearrangement uses TRBV7-3 and TRBJ1-1, with TRBD1 as a possible D gene (6 bases). Germline V CDR1 and CDR2: SGHTA, FQGTGA. V was pared by 2 bases and J by 4 bases, with 17 bases between. This CDR3 contains 16 residues.

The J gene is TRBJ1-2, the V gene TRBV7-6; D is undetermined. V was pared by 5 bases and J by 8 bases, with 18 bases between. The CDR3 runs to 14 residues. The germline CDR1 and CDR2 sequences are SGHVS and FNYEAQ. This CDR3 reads CASSAPSGPRGYTF. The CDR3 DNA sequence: TGTGCCAGCAGCGCCCCCTCCGGGCCAAGGGGCTACACCTTC.

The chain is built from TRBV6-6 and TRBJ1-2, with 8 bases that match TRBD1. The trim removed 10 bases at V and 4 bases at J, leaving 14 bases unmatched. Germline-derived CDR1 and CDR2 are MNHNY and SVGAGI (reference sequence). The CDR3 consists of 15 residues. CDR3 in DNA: TGTGCCACCCTCCCCCGGTATGGACAGGGCTATGGCTACACCTTC. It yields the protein CATLPRYGQGYGYTF.

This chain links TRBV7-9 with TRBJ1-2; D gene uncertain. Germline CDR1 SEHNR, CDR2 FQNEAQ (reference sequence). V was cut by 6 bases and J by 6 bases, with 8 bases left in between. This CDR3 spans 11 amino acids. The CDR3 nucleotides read TGTGCCAGCAGAGACCGTAATGGCTACACCTTC. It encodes CASRDRNGYTF.

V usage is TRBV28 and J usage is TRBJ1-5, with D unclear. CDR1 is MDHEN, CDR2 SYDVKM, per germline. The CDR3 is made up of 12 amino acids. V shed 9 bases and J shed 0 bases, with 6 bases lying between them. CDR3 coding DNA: TGTGCCAGTCAGGATAGCAATCAGCCCCAGCATTTT. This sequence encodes CASQDSNQPQHF.

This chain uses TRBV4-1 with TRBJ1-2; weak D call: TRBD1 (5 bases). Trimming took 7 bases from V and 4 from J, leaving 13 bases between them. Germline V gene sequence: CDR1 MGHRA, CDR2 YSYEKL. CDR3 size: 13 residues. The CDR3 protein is CASNPGAGYGYTF. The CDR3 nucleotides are TGCGCCAGCAACCCTGGGGCGGGCTATGGCTACACCTTC.

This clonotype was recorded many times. In DNA, the CDR3 is TGTGCCAGCAGCTCCCGGGGAGGGCCCACCGGGGAGCTGTTTTTT. Translated: CASSSRGGPTGELFF. The chain joins TRBV7-6 to TRBJ2-2; TRBD2 aligns across 7 bases. The CDR3 is 15 amino acids. V lost 4 bases, J lost 4 bases, and 6 bases stayed unmatched. The V gene's germline CDR1 is SGHVS and CDR2 FNYEAQ.

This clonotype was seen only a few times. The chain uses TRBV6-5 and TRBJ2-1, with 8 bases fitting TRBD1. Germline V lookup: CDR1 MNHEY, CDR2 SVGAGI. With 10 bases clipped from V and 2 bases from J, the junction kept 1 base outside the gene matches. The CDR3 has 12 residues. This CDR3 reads CATQGAYNEQFF. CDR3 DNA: TGTGCCACACAGGGGGCCTACAATGAGCAGTTCTTC.

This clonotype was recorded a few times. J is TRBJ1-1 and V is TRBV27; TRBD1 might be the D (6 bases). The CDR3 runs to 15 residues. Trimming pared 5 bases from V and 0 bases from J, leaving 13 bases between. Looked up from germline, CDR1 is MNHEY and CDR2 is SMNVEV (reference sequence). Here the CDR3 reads CASSKTGDMNTEAFF. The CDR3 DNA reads TGTGCCAGCAGTAAGACAGGTGATATGAACACTGAAGCTTTCTTT.

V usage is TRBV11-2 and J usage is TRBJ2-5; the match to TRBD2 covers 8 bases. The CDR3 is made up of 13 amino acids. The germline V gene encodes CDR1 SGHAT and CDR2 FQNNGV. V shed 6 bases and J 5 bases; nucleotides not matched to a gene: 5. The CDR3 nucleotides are TGTGCCAGCAGAGTAGCGGGGACGGAGACCCAGTACTTC. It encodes CASRVAGTETQYF.

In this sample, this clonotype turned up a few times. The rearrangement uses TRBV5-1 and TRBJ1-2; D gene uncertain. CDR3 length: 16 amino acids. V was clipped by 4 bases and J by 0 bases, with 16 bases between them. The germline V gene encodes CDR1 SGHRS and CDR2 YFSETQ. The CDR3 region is CASSLMDPLPNYGYTF. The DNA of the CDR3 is TGCGCCAGCAGCCTTATGGACCCCTTACCTAACTATGGCTACACCTTC.

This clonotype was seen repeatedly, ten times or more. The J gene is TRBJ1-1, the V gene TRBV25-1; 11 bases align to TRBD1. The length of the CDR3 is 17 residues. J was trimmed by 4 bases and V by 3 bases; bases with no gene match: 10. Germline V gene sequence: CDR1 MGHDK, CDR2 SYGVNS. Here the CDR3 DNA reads TGTGCCAGCAGTGATCCTCGGACAGGGGGCATTTCCACTGAAGCTTTCTTT. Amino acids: CASSDPRTGGISTEAFF.

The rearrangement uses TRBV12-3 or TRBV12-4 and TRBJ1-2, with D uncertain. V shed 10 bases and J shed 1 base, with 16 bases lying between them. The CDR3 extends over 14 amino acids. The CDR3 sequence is CANQTDGSNYGYTF. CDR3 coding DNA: TGTGCCAACCAAACAGACGGGAGTAACTATGGCTACACCTTC.

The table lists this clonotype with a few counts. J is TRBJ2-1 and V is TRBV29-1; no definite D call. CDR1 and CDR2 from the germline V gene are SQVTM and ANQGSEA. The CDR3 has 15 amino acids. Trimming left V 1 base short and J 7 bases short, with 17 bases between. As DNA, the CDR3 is TGCAGCGTTGAAGGGGGATCCTACTTGGGTAATGAGCAGTTCTTC. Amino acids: CSVEGGSYLGNEQFF.